A single sample gave rise to the 10 T cell receptor beta chains below, sequenced in a study of regulatory T cells in long-lasting Graves disease. Arm-PCR of CDR3 regions with iRepertoire HTBI primers generated TCR beta libraries. MiXCR was run by TCRdb on the multiplex PCR reads, yielding one entry per CDR3 protein. The profile covers 300,000 or so distinct CDR3 sequences, with 15% to 20% appearing a single time and just under 30% taken by the ten largest. The time point denotes: persistent/refractory GD, antithyroid drugs over 5 years with positive TRAb. The TCR library was made from RNA extracted from PBMCs. The material sequenced was peripheral blood mononuclear cells (PBMCs), taken when the disease was refractory, from a patient treated with antithyroid drugs. Receptors originate from a female donor with Graves disease.

The chain joins TRBV20-1 to TRBJ1-4; weak D call: TRBD1 (5 bases). The germline V and J ends were trimmed by 2 bases and 8 bases, with 18 bases remaining between them. Germline V gives CDR1 DFQATT, CDR2 SNEGSKA (reference sequence). The CDR3 is 15 residues long. CDR3 loop: CSARSRGRGNEKLFF. The CDR3 DNA is TGCAGTGCTAGATCGCGGGGCCGGGGGAACGAAAAACTGTTTTTT.

The rearrangement joins TRBV19 to TRBJ2-7; D possibly corresponds to TRBD1 (5 bases). V dropped 1 base and J dropped 3 bases, with 7 bases sitting between them. The CDR3 spans 13 residues. Germline V gene data show CDR1 as LNHDA and CDR2 as SQIVND (reference sequence). In nucleotides, the CDR3 is TGTGCCAGTAGTATAGGCGGACACTACGAGCAGTACTTC. This sequence encodes CASSIGGHYEQYF.

This clonotype has only a few counts. At one of its ends the junction is not consistent with the germline gene, which may arise from a read error. J is TRBJ2-2 and V is TRBV12-5, with D hard to call. This CDR3 is 12 amino acids long. Germline V gene lookup returns CDR1 LGHNT and CDR2 FRNRAP. Written as DNA, the CDR3 is TGTGCTGGTGGTTCTGTCACCGGGGAGCTGTTTTTT. This encodes CAGGSVTGELFF.

The rearrangement uses TRBV20-1 and TRBJ2-5; no firm D call. In germline, CDR1 is DFQATT, CDR2 SNEGSKA (reference sequence). The CDR3 has 11 amino acids. V shed 1 base and J shed 5 bases, with 5 bases lying between them. This CDR3 is CSARGLETQYF. The CDR3 nucleotides are TGCAGTGCTAGAGGTTTGGAGACCCAGTACTTC.

The chain employs TRBV18 and TRBJ1-3, with D unresolved. CDR1 KGHSH and CDR2 LQKENI come from the germline V gene. This CDR3 has 17 residues. The ends were cut back, 2 bases at V and 0 bases at J, with 14 bases in the middle. The CDR3 loop reads CASSPSALRSSGNTIYF. The DNA for the CDR3 is TGTGCCAGCTCACCAAGCGCCCTCCGGAGCTCTGGAAACACCATATATTTT.

The gene calls are TRBV6-1 and TRBJ2-1; the D is unclear. The CDR3 length is 16 residues. Trimming stripped 7 bases from V and 3 bases from J, with 19 bases between. The germline V gene encodes CDR1 MNHNS and CDR2 SASEGT. CDR3 bases: TGTGCCAGCATCGTAACTCAACAAGCCGGCTACAATGAGCAGTTCTTC. Translating gives CASIVTQQAGYNEQFF.

This clonotype was seen at least ten times. The chain joins TRBV11-2 to TRBJ2-7, with 11 bases aligning to TRBD2. The CDR3 has 16 amino acids. Germline CDR1 and CDR2: SGHAT and FQNNGV. Losses at the gene ends were 5 bases for V and 3 bases for J; bases not matched to a gene: 9. The CDR3 sequence is CASSPLSTSGDYEQYF. CDR3 nucleotide sequence: TGTGCCAGCAGCCCCCTGTCGACTAGCGGGGACTACGAGCAGTACTTC.

About this clonotype: A much larger clone lies one base from this, so it may be a read error. The rearrangement uses TRBV30 and TRBJ2-7; perhaps TRBD2 as D (6 bases). The CDR3 spans 14 residues. Germline V CDR1 and CDR2: GTSNPN, SVGIG (reference sequence). The CDR3 loop is CALSKRDLNYEQYF. CDR3 DNA sequence: TGTGCGCTGTCAAAACGGGACTTGAACTACGAGCAGTACTTC. The variable domain in full, completed from reference TRBV30 and TRBJ2-7, reads SQTIHQWPATLVQPVGSPLSLECTVEGTSNPNLYWYRQAAGRGLQLLFYSVGIGQISSEVPQNLSASRPQDRQFILSSKKLLLSDSGFYLCALSKRDLNYEQYFGPGTRLTVT.

The sample holds a few counts of this clonotype. V gene TRBV5-1 combines with J gene TRBJ1-5; the D gene is possibly TRBD1 (5 bases). The germline V gene encodes CDR1 SGHRS and CDR2 YFSETQ. The CDR3 runs to 14 residues. With 0 bases removed from V and 8 bases from J, the gap between germline ends came to 12 bases. The CDR3 is CASSLGQGLEPQHF. The CDR3 nucleotides read TGCGCCAGCAGCTTGGGGCAGGGCTTGGAGCCCCAGCATTTT.

A few counts support this clonotype. This chain connects TRBV19 to TRBJ1-1; tentative D call: TRBD1 (5 bases). The ends were cut back, 8 bases at V and 0 bases at J, with 19 bases in the middle. Germline CDR1 is LNHDA and CDR2 is SQIVND (reference sequence). The CDR3 is 16 amino acids. The CDR3 DNA reads as TGTGCCAGTTCCGAAAGGGGATTTCTTATGAACACTGAAGCTTTCTTT. Its translation is CASSERGFLMNTEAFF.